A selection of T cell receptor beta chains follows, all from one sample in a study of cytomegalovirus exposure and HLA in healthy donors. Here immunoSEQ multiplex PCR was the method, and the copy in TCRdb shows in-frame clones only, minus some. The sample has over 150,000 clones, around 67% seen once; the top ten hold just under 4.5%. The sequencing input was PBMCs. These receptors all stem from a woman aged 18-29 years in good health and CMV-seropositive. CDR3s leave out the opening cysteine and the closing phenylalanine or tryptophan. Clone size, where shown, is once, few, many, or a class for clones that have expanded.

>TRBV4-2|.
ASSQGQGHNSPLH
>TRBV30|.
AWRGQPSYNSPLH
>TRBV21-1|.
ASSKKAGRQETQY
>TRBV2|once
ASSGVRGWYPPLH
>TRBV19|.
ASAPGLNEQF
>TRBV2|few
ASSFNKGNQPQH
>TRBV4-1|.
ASSPDKREDYNEQF
>TRBV2|once
ASRSVSRAGNTIY
>TRBV25-1|.
ASSEHSGEYTGELF
>TRBV6-1|.
ASSENPRGPQH
>TRBV5-1|.
ASSLLAGYNNEQF
>TRBV7-6|.
ASSLVPSGRDEQF
>TRBV27|few
ASSRGMGYEQY
>TRBV5-1|.
ASSLAAGTGELF
>TRBV2|.
ASSDDRGHEQY
>TRBV4-3|.
ASSQDRGYEQY
>TRBV4-1|.
ASSPPSGTGYSYEQY
>TRBV11-2|.
ASSLDRDRGRLYEQY
>TRBV19|.
ASRGYHGQMNTEAF
>TRBV9|.
ASSVLERDTQY
>TRBV19|.
ASSILGGSYEQY
>TRBV6-1|once
ASSEVGTGFYEQY
>TRBV30|.
AWSVWGGVTEAF
>TRBV2|.
ASTPIPSSSYNSPLH
>TRBV6-5|.
ASSYAGKGYEQY
>TRBV7-2|.
ASSPRGGRETQY
>TRBV18|few
ASSPQGANGYT
>TRBV28|once
ASRPGQLNQPQH
>TRBV6-1|.
ASRWAGTGSSPLH
>TRBV6-1|.
ASSEAPSGQYEQY
>TRBV6-6|.
ASREQGTAGYGYT
>TRBV7-9|.
ASSFWAGIRGELF
>TRBV6-5|.
ASSWTAGANQPQH
>TRBV6-6|.
ASSRGQGGTGELF
>TRBV6-4|.
ASSDSAGGIGELF
>TRBV10-1|.
ASPGQGAADVYEQY
>TRBV5-1|.
ASSLSDRSFGTEAF
>TRBV6-6|few
ASIPGQFSGNTIY
>TRBV7-6|.
ASSLMSGPYEQY
>TRBV4-1|.
ASRQGPDYEQY
>TRBV4-2|.
ASSQDRLAGRLGTGELF
>TRBV18|.
ASSPRSSGSGDTQY
>TRBV27|.
ASSSYRVDYGYT
>TRBV25-1|once
ASSEYKGRQETQY
>TRBV6-5|.
ASSYSYSEDTQY
>TRBV7-9|.
ASSLEAGAFNEQF
>TRBV6-1|.
ASSLQGNTEAF
>TRBV4-2|few
ASSQADQRGAGDTQY
>TRBV6-5|.
ASRRDSTDTQY
>TRBV9|few
ASSADGGSGNTIY
>TRBV23-1|.
ASSHSPGHFYEQY